This note documents a single TCR beta chain sequence. No antigen is known for it. These data come from a study of cytomegalovirus exposure and HLA in healthy donors. Germline lookup yields CDR1 SNHLY and CDR2 FYNNEI. The length of the CDR3 is 12 residues. V gave up 3 bases and J gave up 6 bases, with 9 bases separating them. Study-wide results and caveats: It emerged from a later analysis that several of the most significant clusters appeared to be linked to common viral pathogens.

13 Jbeta primers and 60 Vbeta primers were used for the PCR. Assay: immunoSEQ multiplex PCR; the TCRdb copy retains only in-frame clones and omits some. Of around 250,000 clones listed, 80% to 95% are singletons. This clonotype originated in a girl aged 2-10 years in good health and CMV-seronegative. The chain employs TRBV2 and TRBJ2-7; D is perhaps TRBD1 (6 bases). Sequencing was carried out using PBMCs. The CDR3 region has the DNA TGTGCCAGCAGTGATTTCAGGGGCGAGCAGTACTTC. This sequence encodes CASSDFRGEQYF.